The 31 T cell receptor beta chains in this list originate from one sample, sequenced in a study of T cells in Graves' hyperthyroidism and ophthalmopathy. It was RNA transcripts that yielded the amplified TCR beta CDR3 regions. The HTBI primer set drove a first-round RT-PCR of the TCR CDR3. TCRdb itself ran the multiplex PCR reads through MiXCR, one entry per CDR3 protein. The sample records fewer than 550,000 distinct CDR3 sequences, around 14% being singletons. Source material: blood. These receptors were obtained from a woman aged 18-29 years with Graves' hyperthyroidism.

The chain is built from TRBV4-1 and TRBJ1-1; a weak D match, TRBD1 (5 bases). CDR3 length: 13 amino acids. Germline V gene data show CDR1 as MGHRA and CDR2 as YSYEKL. The ends were cut back, 6 bases at V and 8 bases at J, with 16 bases in the middle. The CDR3 reads CASSPRLGTEAFF. CDR3 sequence (DNA): TGCGCCAGCAGTCCCAGACTCGGGACCGAAGCTTTCTTT.

The chain uses TRBV20-1 and TRBJ2-2; D not resolved. Germline CDR1 reads DFQATT; CDR2 reads SNEGSKA (reference sequence). There are 15 residues in the CDR3. V shed 0 bases and J shed 4 bases, with 12 bases lying between them. The CDR3 loop is CSARDLQPSTGELFF. DNA of the CDR3: TGCAGTGCTAGAGATTTGCAACCAAGCACCGGGGAGCTGTTTTTT.

Many counts were recorded for this clonotype. The chain employs TRBV7-2 and TRBJ2-7, with a weak D call TRBD2 (7 bases). The germline V and J ends were trimmed by 1 base and 3 bases, with 13 bases remaining between them. CDR3 size: 15 residues. Germline CDR1 SGHTA, CDR2 FQGNSA. CDR3 nucleotide sequence: TGTGCCAGCAGCTTAGAGGGGGGGCTCGTCTACGAGCAGTACTTC. This translates into CASSLEGGLVYEQYF. Full variable domain (missing parts from reference TRBV7-2 and TRBJ2-7): GAGVSQSPSNKVTEKGKDVELRCDPISGHTALYWYRQSLGQGLEFLIYFQGNSAPDKSGLPSDRFSAERTGGSVSTLTIQRTQQEDSAVYLCASSLEGGLVYEQYFGPGTRLTVT.

The chain couples TRBV5-6 to TRBJ1-1; perhaps TRBD1 as D (5 bases). CDR1 is SGHDT and CDR2 is YYEEEE in the germline V gene. Trimming left V 3 bases short and J 3 bases short, with 9 bases between. The CDR3 loop spans 13 amino acids. The CDR3 reads CASSSQGHTEAFF. DNA of the CDR3: TGTGCCAGCAGCTCCCAGGGCCACACTGAAGCTTTCTTT.

The CDR3 DNA reads as TGTGCCAGCAGCTTGGATCTATACAGGGTGGTGGATGGCTACACCTTC. It specifies CASSLDLYRVVDGYTF. The chain uses TRBV5-6 and TRBJ1-2; tentative D call: TRBD1 (6 bases). The CDR3 loop spans 16 amino acids. Trimming took off 0 bases at V and 6 bases at J, with 18 bases between the two ends. The germline gives CDR1 SGHDT, CDR2 YYEEEE. Looking up the rest from reference TRBV5-6 and TRBJ1-2 gives the full variable domain: DAGVTQSPTHLIKTRGQQVTLRCSPKSGHDTVSWYQQALGQGPQFIFQYYEEEERQRGNFPDRFSGHQFPNYSSELNVNALLLGDSALYLCASSLDLYRVVDGYTFGSGTRLTVV.

This clonotype was seen many times. The V and J genes are TRBV3-1 and TRBJ2-7; D is possibly TRBD2 (6 bases). Germline CDR1 and CDR2: LGHDT and YNNKEL (reference sequence). The V end was cut by 1 base, the J end by 5 bases, with 24 bases between. This CDR3 has 18 amino acids. CDR3 amino acids: CASSQGGFGAGKINEQYF. CDR3 sequence (DNA): TGTGCCAGCAGCCAAGGAGGGTTCGGGGCGGGAAAAATCAACGAGCAGTACTTC.

This clonotype was seen repeatedly, ten times or more. The rearrangement joins TRBV7-9 to TRBJ2-3, with D possibly being TRBD1 (6 bases). CDR1 SEHNR and CDR2 FQNEAQ come from the germline V gene (reference sequence). This CDR3 has 15 residues. The ends were cut back, 1 base at V and 2 bases at J, with 10 bases in the middle. CDR3 amino acids: CASSLEGQYTDTQYF. CDR3 in DNA: TGTGCCAGCAGCTTAGAAGGACAGTACACAGATACGCAGTATTTT.

The sample holds many counts of this clonotype. The V gene is TRBV6-5, the J gene TRBJ2-1; possibly TRBD2 for D (5 bases). This CDR3 has 18 amino acids. Trimming shortened V by 0 bases and J by 5 bases, and 20 bases separated the two germline ends. Germline CDR1 is MNHEY and CDR2 is SVGAGI. The CDR3 DNA reads TGTGCCAGCAGTTACTCGAGAGAGGGTCCTGGGCGGAACAATGAGCAGTTCTTC. This sequence encodes CASSYSREGPGRNNEQFF.

The rearrangement links TRBV6-5 to TRBJ2-7; no reliable D call. Germline CDR1 is MNHEY and CDR2 is SVGAGI. V was clipped by 4 bases and J by 0 bases, with 7 bases between them. CDR3 size: 13 residues. The CDR3 protein is CASSWQASYEQYF. CDR3 nucleotides: TGTGCCAGCAGTTGGCAGGCCTCCTACGAGCAGTACTTC.

This rearrangement joins TRBV15 to TRBJ2-1; either TRBD1 or TRBD2 may fit D (6 bases each). The CDR3 has 15 amino acids. V lost 5 bases and J 8 bases, leaving 19 bases between the germline ends. The V gene's germline CDR1 is LNHNV and CDR2 YYDKDF (reference sequence). The chain's CDR3 is CATSGSPGAGDEQFF. The CDR3 coding sequence is TGTGCCACCAGCGGCTCCCCGGGGGCAGGGGATGAGCAGTTCTTC.

This clonotype has ten or more counts. This sequence joins TRBV6-1 and TRBJ2-5; no firm D call. Trimming took 7 bases from V and 1 from J, leaving 16 bases between them. The CDR3 runs to 15 residues. Looked up from germline, CDR1 is MNHNS and CDR2 is SASEGT. CDR3 nucleotides: TGTGCCAGCACCCCAACTTACATGCTCCAAGAGACCCAGTACTTC. Protein product: CASTPTYMLQETQYF.

This clonotype appeared many times. V usage is TRBV6-1 and J usage is TRBJ1-2; 7 bases are a match to TRBD1. Unmatched junction bases numbered 4, after V lost 6 bases and J lost 6 bases. CDR1 is MNHNS and CDR2 is SASEGT in the germline V gene. There are 12 residues in the CDR3. As DNA, the CDR3 is TGTGCCAGCAGACAGGGGAAGGATGGCTACACCTTC. Residues: CASRQGKDGYTF.

The chain is built from TRBV29-1 and TRBJ2-7, with D possibly being TRBD1 (6 bases). This CDR3 is built from 12 residues. V was clipped by 6 bases and J by 4 bases, with 13 bases between them. CDR1 is SQVTM, CDR2 ANQGSEA, per germline. Here the CDR3 reads CSVAQDRYEQYF. The CDR3 coding sequence is TGCAGCGTGGCCCAAGACAGGTACGAGCAGTACTTC.

In its sample, this clonotype was seen many times. The chain recombines TRBV5-1 with TRBJ1-1, with D tentatively TRBD1 (6 bases). Looked up from germline, CDR1 is SGHRS and CDR2 is YFSETQ. This CDR3 is built from 15 residues. V dropped 4 bases and J dropped 0 bases, with 13 bases sitting between them. CDR3 residues: CASSGGQVVNTEAFF. CDR3 coding DNA: TGCGCCAGCAGCGGGGGCCAGGTGGTGAACACTGAAGCTTTCTTT.

This rearrangement joins TRBV10-3 to TRBJ2-1, with 10 bases identical to TRBD2. There are 15 residues in the CDR3. Germline CDR1 reads ENHRY; CDR2 reads SYGVKD. V lost 10 bases, J lost 0 bases, and 6 bases stayed unmatched. The CDR3 region is CATAASGSSYNEQFF. The CDR3 nucleotides read TGTGCCACCGCTGCTAGCGGGAGCTCCTACAATGAGCAGTTCTTC.

A word on this clonotype: It may be a read error: a sequence one base away is much more abundant. The chain employs TRBV5-1 and TRBJ1-1; maybe TRBD1 (6 bases). The CDR3 sequence is 13 residues long. Germline lookup yields CDR1 SGHRS and CDR2 YFSETQ. The DNA for the CDR3 is TGCGCCAGCAGCTTTACAGGGCTCACTGAAGTTTTCTTT. It specifies CASSFTGLTEVFF.

Many counts were recorded for this clonotype. V gene TRBV9 combines with J gene TRBJ2-7; TRBD2 matches 8 bases. The CDR3 loop spans 15 amino acids. Germline lookup yields CDR1 SGDLS and CDR2 YYNGEE. The J segment lost 3 bases and the V segment lost 0 bases, leaving 5 bases of the junction unmatched. CDR3 in DNA: TGTGCCAGCAGCGTAGGTTCGGGAGGGTTCTACGAGCAGTACTTC. Translation gives CASSVGSGGFYEQYF.

This clonotype was seen at least ten times. The chain combines TRBV7-2 with TRBJ1-2, with 9 bases that match TRBD1. CDR3 length: 13 residues. Trimming cost V 10 bases and J 2 bases; bases outside gene matches: 5. Germline assignment: CDR1 SGHTA and CDR2 FQGNSA. In nucleotides, the CDR3 is TGTGCCACCTTACAGGGGGCGAACTATGGCTACACCTTC. Translating gives CATLQGANYGYTF.

V is TRBV6-1 and J is TRBJ1-2, with 7 bases matching TRBD1. CDR1 is MNHNS, CDR2 SASEGT, per germline. This CDR3 spans 15 amino acids. Trimming cost V 5 bases and J 2 bases; bases outside gene matches: 8. The CDR3: CASSLTTGTNYGYTF. The CDR3 nucleotides read TGTGCCAGCAGTCTGACGACAGGGACGAACTATGGCTACACCTTC.

This clonotype was observed once. A read error may explain this, as a much larger clone is one base away. V usage is TRBV12-3 or TRBV12-4 and J usage is TRBJ1-1; D remains ambiguous. V lost 5 bases, J lost 4 bases, and 14 bases lay in between. The CDR3 is 14 amino acids. CDR3 in amino acids: CASSARGGVTEAFF. In nucleotides, the CDR3 is TGTGCCAGCAGTGCCCGTGGCGGGGTCACTGAAGCTTTCTTT.

The V and J genes are TRBV20-1 and TRBJ2-5; D perhaps matches TRBD2 (6 bases). The CDR3 has 15 amino acids. V was shortened by 3 bases and J by 0 bases, with 14 bases between the two germline ends. CDR1 DFQATT and CDR2 SNEGSKA come from the germline V gene (reference sequence). In DNA form, the CDR3 reads TGCAGTGCTAGTACGAGCGGGTCATACCAAGAGACCCAGTACTTC. Amino acid sequence: CSASTSGSYQETQYF.

V is TRBV6-1 and J is TRBJ2-2, with TRBD1 matching over 7 bases. The CDR3 runs to 14 residues. Germline CDR1 reads MNHNS; CDR2 reads SASEGT. The V and J ends lost 5 bases and 7 bases, in that order; junction bases with no gene match: 7. CDR3 sequence reads: CASSFTGVDGELFF. In nucleotides, the CDR3 is TGTGCCAGCAGTTTTACAGGGGTTGACGGGGAGCTGTTTTTT.

This clonotype was seen many times. The chain links TRBV9 to TRBJ1-5; D gene unclear. This CDR3 has 14 amino acids. The germline V and J ends were trimmed by 3 bases and 2 bases, with 9 bases remaining between them. Germline V CDR1 and CDR2: SGDLS, YYNGEE. DNA of the CDR3: TGTGCCAGCAGCGGAGGTCTCGGCAATCAGCCCCAGCATTTT. It specifies CASSGGLGNQPQHF. Together with reference TRBV9 and TRBJ1-5, the CDR3 gives the full variable domain: DSGVTQTPKHLITATGQRVTLRCSPRSGDLSVYWYQQSLDQGLQFLIQYYNGEERAKGNILERFSAQQFPDLHSELNLSSLELGDSALYFCASSGGLGNQPQHFGDGTRLSIL.

This clonotype was detected many times. The genes are TRBV2 and TRBJ2-3; 8 bases are a match to TRBD1. J gave up 3 bases and V 6 bases, and 8 bases lay outside the gene matches. Per the germline V gene, CDR1 is SNHLY and CDR2 is FYNNEI. The CDR3 covers 15 residues. The CDR3 sequence is CASSATGVKTDTQYF. DNA of the CDR3: TGTGCCAGCAGCGCGACAGGGGTCAAGACAGATACGCAGTATTTT. Full variable domain (rest looked up from reference TRBV2 and TRBJ2-3): EPEVTQTPSHQVTQMGQEVILRCVPISNHLYFYWYRQILGQKVEFLVSFYNNEISEKSEIFDDQFSVERPDGSNFTLKIRSTKLEDSAMYFCASSATGVKTDTQYFGPGTRLTVL.

This clonotype has ten or more counts. This chain connects TRBV12-3 or TRBV12-4 to TRBJ1-2; the D is unclear. This CDR3 has 14 amino acids. V shed 6 bases and J shed 2 bases, with 13 bases lying between them. The CDR3 DNA reads TGTGCCAGCAGAAGCGGGAGGGAGAACTATGGCTACACCTTC. Amino acids: CASRSGRENYGYTF.

Many counts were recorded for this clonotype. CDR3 region: CASSYTRGTEAFF. In DNA, the CDR3 is TGTGCCAGCAGTTACACGAGGGGAACTGAAGCTTTCTTT. J is TRBJ1-1 and V is TRBV6-2 or TRBV6-3, with a tentative D call TRBD1 (5 bases). The germline V gene encodes CDR1 MNHEY and CDR2 SVGEGT. Deletions cut 2 bases from V and 5 bases from J, with 9 bases between. This CDR3 has 13 amino acids.

The J gene is TRBJ1-2, the V gene TRBV28; TRBD1 is a possible D gene (5 bases). The V gene lost 5 bases and the J gene lost 2 bases, with 15 bases spanning the gap. The CDR3 runs to 15 residues. Germline-derived CDR1 and CDR2 are MDHEN and SYDVKM. CDR3 bases: TGTGCCAGCAGTGCAGGGAATTTTAAAAACTATGGCTACACCTTC. It yields the protein CASSAGNFKNYGYTF.

This clonotype has at least ten counts. This sequence joins TRBV2 and TRBJ1-5, with 8 positions matching TRBD1. The CDR3 covers 17 residues. Germline V gene sequence: CDR1 SNHLY, CDR2 FYNNEI. Trimming removed 9 bases from V and 0 bases from J; junction bases left unmatched: 13. The CDR3 coding sequence is TGTGCCAGTTCCCCGGGACAGGCTCCATATAGCAATCAGCCCCAGCATTTT. This sequence encodes CASSPGQAPYSNQPQHF.

This clonotype was picked up many times. V is TRBV14 and J is TRBJ2-5; D not certain. CDR3 length: 13 amino acids. Looked up from germline, CDR1 is SGHDN and CDR2 is FVKESK. V was cut by 2 bases and J by 1 base, with 5 bases left in between. DNA of the CDR3: TGTGCCAGCAGCCAACTCGGCCAAGAGACCCAGTACTTC. This translates into CASSQLGQETQYF.

This clonotype was counted ten times or more. The rearrangement uses TRBV12-3 or TRBV12-4 and TRBJ1-1; D perhaps matches TRBD1 (5 bases). The V gene lost 6 bases and the J gene lost 7 bases, with 18 bases spanning the gap. The CDR3 consists of 14 residues. The CDR3 DNA is TGTGCCAGCAGCCCTTGGGGGGGGGTTGGTGAAGCTTTCTTT. This translates into CASSPWGGVGEAFF.

This clonotype came up many times. The chain links TRBV11-2 to TRBJ2-7; D may be TRBD1 or TRBD2 (5 bases each). CDR1 and CDR2 (germline): SGHAT, FQNNGV. The germline V and J ends were trimmed by 1 base and 6 bases, with 16 bases remaining between them. The CDR3 consists of 15 residues. DNA of the CDR3: TGTGCCAGCAGCTTAGGGGGCCCCTATGGGAGCGAGCAGTACTTC. The encoded protein is CASSLGGPYGSEQYF.